The rows below give T cell receptor beta chains drawn from one sample of a study of OX40 agonist ivuxolimab in advanced cancers. Profiled with immunoSEQ multiplex PCR; TCRdb holds only in-frame clones, not every one. The sample has about 16,000 clones, just over 85% seen once. The material sequenced was CD4+ or CD8+ T cells sorted from blood, taken in a trial of the OX40 agonist ivuxolimab. These receptors were taken from an adult with an advanced solid tumor such as melanoma, head and neck, liver or kidney cancer. Each CDR3 is given with its conserved first and last residue. Fields, in order: clone size, V gene, CDR3 length, J gene, D gene, CDR3 DNA, CDR3 protein. The D gene is left open where the match is weak. The size entry is marked missing in some rows and otherwise reads once, few, many or a size class.

clone_size: .; v_call: TRBV6-1; cdr3_length: 15; j_call: TRBJ1-5; d_call: .; cdr3_nt: TGTGCCAGCAGTGTTGGGAGTTCGAAGCATCAGCCCCAGCATTTT; cdr3_aa: CASSVGSSKHQPQHF
clone_size: .; v_call: TRBV6-5; cdr3_length: 16; j_call: TRBJ1-1; d_call: .; cdr3_nt: TGTGCCAGCAGTTACTCGTCGTGGGCCTTGAACACTGAAGCTTTCTTT; cdr3_aa: CASSYSSWALNTEAFF
clone_size: .; v_call: TRBV29-1; cdr3_length: 16; j_call: TRBJ2-1; d_call: TRBD2; cdr3_nt: TGCAGCGTTGCTGCTACTAGCGGGGGGGCGGGTAATGAGCAGTTCTTC; cdr3_aa: CSVAATSGGAGNEQFF
clone_size: .; v_call: TRBV29-1; cdr3_length: 12; j_call: TRBJ2-1; d_call: TRBD2; cdr3_nt: TGCAGCGGCGGGGGGTCCTACAATGAGCAGTTCTTC; cdr3_aa: CSGGGSYNEQFF
clone_size: .; v_call: TRBV19; cdr3_length: 13; j_call: TRBJ1-1; d_call: .; cdr3_nt: TGTGCCTCAAGGGCCCGCGGGGACACTGAAGCTTTCTTT; cdr3_aa: CASRARGDTEAFF
clone_size: .; v_call: TRBV6-1; cdr3_length: 12; j_call: TRBJ2-7; d_call: .; cdr3_nt: TGTGCCAGTGGAGCCCGAAGGTACGAGCAGTACTTC; cdr3_aa: CASGARRYEQYF
clone_size: .; v_call: TRBV19; cdr3_length: 15; j_call: TRBJ2-7; d_call: .; cdr3_nt: TGTGCCAGTAGTATAGTGTCGGGCGCGGCTTACGAGCAGTACTTC; cdr3_aa: CASSIVSGAAYEQYF
clone_size: .; v_call: TRBV15; cdr3_length: 13; j_call: TRBJ2-5; d_call: .; cdr3_nt: TGTGCCACCAGCACCCCACGGGCTGAGACCCAGTACTTC; cdr3_aa: CATSTPRAETQYF
clone_size: few; v_call: TRBV7-9; cdr3_length: 16; j_call: TRBJ1-3; d_call: TRBD1; cdr3_nt: TGTGCCAGCAGCTTCGTCAGGGGGGCCTCTGGAAACACCATATATTTT; cdr3_aa: CASSFVRGASGNTIYF
clone_size: .; v_call: TRBV10-3; cdr3_length: 14; j_call: TRBJ1-5; d_call: .; cdr3_nt: TGTGCCATTGGTGCAGGGGATGTTGGACAGCCCCAGCATTTT; cdr3_aa: CAIGAGDVGQPQHF
clone_size: .; v_call: TRBV19; cdr3_length: 16; j_call: TRBJ2-5; d_call: TRBD1; cdr3_nt: TGTGCCAGTAGTATAGGGACAGGACAGGGGTTGGAGACCCAGTACTTC; cdr3_aa: CASSIGTGQGLETQYF
clone_size: once; v_call: TRBV27; cdr3_length: 13; j_call: TRBJ1-2; d_call: .; cdr3_nt: TGTGCCAGCAGTTTACATCGGGGGGGTGGCTACACCTTC; cdr3_aa: CASSLHRGGGYTF
clone_size: .; v_call: TRBV27; cdr3_length: 14; j_call: TRBJ1-4; d_call: .; cdr3_nt: TGTGCCAGCAGCCTGTGGGGGGCGGGAGAAAAACTGTTTTTT; cdr3_aa: CASSLWGAGEKLFF
clone_size: .; v_call: TRBV6-1; cdr3_length: 17; j_call: TRBJ1-2; d_call: .; cdr3_nt: TGTGCCAGCAGTGCGACAGCTAGCTTATCTCGGTCGGAGGGCTACACCTTC; cdr3_aa: CASSATASLSRSEGYTF